This T cell receptor (beta chain) was documented in a study of somatic mutations in cytotoxic T cells in rheumatoid arthritis. Study as a whole: Some V beta antibody-stained T-cell populations were flow-sorted at nearly 100% purity, including V beta1+ cells sequenced for TCRB.

Comment on this clone: The antigen is not known.

Original handling: Published virus-specific TCRB sequences found rare matches among patient CD8+ clones larger than 1%. Sequencing was performed with immunoSEQ multiplex PCR; in TCRdb, only in-frame clones are kept and a portion is missing. V and J calls and clone size are as listed in that table; D and trimming were resolved from the DNA. The repertoire holds 13,000 or so clones, with over 80% as singletons. Overall study findings and caveats: A largest CD8+ clone above 20% of CD8+ cells occurred in about an eighth of the roughly 60 patients.

Trimming removed 3 bases from V and 0 bases from J, with 12 bases in between. Germline V gene sequence: CDR1 MDHEN, CDR2 SYDVKM. The CDR3 is 17 amino acids. The J gene is TRBJ2-6, the V gene TRBV28; D is unclear. The material sequenced was CD8+ T cells sorted from blood. The clonotype originates from an adult with rheumatoid arthritis. This CDR3 reads CASSFRASSSGANVLTF. The CDR3 DNA reads TGTGCCAGCAGTTTCCGAGCCTCAAGCTCTGGGGCCAACGTCCTGACTTTC.